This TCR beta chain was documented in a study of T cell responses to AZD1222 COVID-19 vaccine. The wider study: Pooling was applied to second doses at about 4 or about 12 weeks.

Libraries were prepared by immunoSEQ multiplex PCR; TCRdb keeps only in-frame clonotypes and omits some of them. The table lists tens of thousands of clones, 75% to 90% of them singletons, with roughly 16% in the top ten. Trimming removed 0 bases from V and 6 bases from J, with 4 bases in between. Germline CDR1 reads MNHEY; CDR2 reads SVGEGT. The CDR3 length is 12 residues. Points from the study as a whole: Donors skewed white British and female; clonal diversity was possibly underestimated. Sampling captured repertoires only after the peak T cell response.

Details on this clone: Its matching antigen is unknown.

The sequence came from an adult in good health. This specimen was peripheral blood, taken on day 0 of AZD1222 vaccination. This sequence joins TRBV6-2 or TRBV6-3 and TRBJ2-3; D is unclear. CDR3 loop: CASSYSGDTQYF. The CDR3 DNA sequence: TGTGCCAGCAGTTACTCGGGGGATACGCAGTATTTT.